Listed here is a single TCR beta chain. Its matching antigen is unknown. This specimen comes from a study of a mutant IDH1 vaccine in newly diagnosed glioma. Whole-study context: Most patients had received both radiotherapy and temozolomide, the prior options being radiotherapy, temozolomide, or both.

Clones were sequenced by immunoSEQ multiplex PCR, and TCRdb holds only the in-frame ones, with some missing. The sample records approximately 60,000 clones, around 86% being singletons. The time point denotes: week 47, end of study. A 20-mer mutant IDH1 peptide at 300 ug was injected subcutaneously with topical imiquimod. New IDH1-mutant, ATRX-lost WHO grade 3 or 4 astrocytomas occurred in donors. Germline CDR1 is MNHEY and CDR2 is SVGAGI. V dropped 7 bases and J dropped 3 bases, with 7 bases sitting between them. This CDR3 contains 11 residues. Sample: PBMCs, taken from a glioma patient whose treatment included an IDH1 peptide vaccine. This clonotype was sampled from a woman aged 45-65 years with glioma. The V and J genes are TRBV6-5 and TRBJ2-7; TRBD2 is a possible D gene (5 bases). The CDR3 DNA is TGTGCCAGCACAGGAGGCTACGAGCAGTACTTC. Protein product: CASTGGYEQYF.